A single sample gave rise to the 8 T cell receptor beta chains below, sequenced in a study of cytomegalovirus exposure and HLA in healthy donors. Both 60 Vbeta primers and 13 Jbeta primers went into the PCR. Using immunoSEQ multiplex PCR, the repertoire was profiled, and TCRdb retains in-frame clones only, with some absent. The sample shows approximately 160,000 clones, about 83% of them seen only once. Material for sequencing was PBMCs. The receptors here all came from a girl aged 5-17 years in good health and CMV-seropositive.

This clone was observed a single time. The genes are TRBV11-2 and TRBJ1-1; weak D call: TRBD1 (5 bases). The CDR3 totals 13 residues. CDR1 and CDR2 from the germline V gene are SGHAT and FQNNGV. Trimming removed 4 bases at V and 7 bases at J, with 13 bases between. DNA of the CDR3: TGTGCCAGCAGCTCAGGGCCACAGCTTGAAGCTTTCTTT. This encodes CASSSGPQLEAFF.

This chain links TRBV2 with TRBJ1-6; D gene unclear. CDR1 and CDR2 from the germline V gene are SNHLY and FYNNEI. The CDR3 runs to 14 residues. The V end was cut by 7 bases, the J end by 3 bases, with 10 bases between. CDR3: CASTRRGYNSPLHF. In DNA form, the CDR3 reads TGTGCCAGCACGAGACGGGGCTATAATTCACCCCTCCACTTT.

V gene TRBV10-1 combines with J gene TRBJ1-2; 7 nucleotides align to TRBD1. This CDR3 contains 14 residues. Looked up from germline, CDR1 is WNHNN and CDR2 is SYGVQD (reference sequence). V lost 0 bases, J lost 8 bases, and 6 bases stayed unmatched. The CDR3 spells CASSESRQGKGYTF. CDR3 in DNA: TGCGCCAGCAGTGAGTCAAGACAGGGAAAGGGCTACACCTTC.

V is TRBV11-1 and J is TRBJ2-2, with 10 bases fitting TRBD2. CDR1 and CDR2 from the germline V gene are SGHAT and FQDESV (reference sequence). The CDR3 covers 15 residues. Trimming at V came to 2 bases and at J to 5 bases, leaving 2 bases not matched to a gene. The CDR3 DNA sequence: TGTGCCAGCAGCTTACCTAGCGGGGGAACCGGGGAGCTGTTTTTT. Amino acid sequence: CASSLPSGGTGELFF.

This rearrangement joins TRBV19 to TRBJ2-7; the match to TRBD1 covers 11 bases. J was trimmed by 3 bases and V by 5 bases; bases with no gene match: 9. Germline V gene data show CDR1 as LNHDA and CDR2 as SQIVND (reference sequence). The CDR3 has 16 residues. The CDR3 DNA is TGTGCCAGTAGTGAGCCCGCGGGACAGGGGGTCTACGAGCAGTACTTC. Translating gives CASSEPAGQGVYEQYF.

This chain joins TRBV7-4 and TRBJ2-1; 7 bases are a match to TRBD2. The CDR3 totals 12 residues. Germline V CDR1 and CDR2: SGHVT, SQSDAQ. The V segment lost 4 bases and the J segment 15 bases; nucleotides outside the gene matches: 9. The CDR3 nucleotides are TGTGCCAGCAGCTCGTTCGGGGGGAAGTGGTTCTTC. Its translation is CASSSFGGKWFF.

The rearrangement links TRBV19 to TRBJ2-1; D possibly corresponds to TRBD1 (7 bases). This CDR3 region has 15 residues. V was pared by 9 bases and J by 7 bases, with 22 bases between. Germline V gives CDR1 LNHDA, CDR2 SQIVND (reference sequence). This CDR3 reads CASLNRGGRRNEQFF. The CDR3 region has the DNA TGTGCCAGCTTGAACAGGGGAGGTCGGAGAAATGAGCAGTTCTTC.

This clone was counted a single time. Here the CDR3 reads CASSLVTSGEIYNEQFF. The CDR3 DNA follows: TGCGCCAGCAGCTTGGTCACTAGCGGGGAGATTTACAATGAGCAGTTCTTC. This chain uses TRBV5-1 with TRBJ2-1; 10 nucleotides match TRBD2. The CDR3 totals 17 residues. Trimming cost V 0 bases and J 4 bases; bases outside gene matches: 7. Germline V gives CDR1 SGHRS, CDR2 YFSETQ.